This T cell receptor beta chain originates from a study of beta chain features in type 1 diabetes. Study-level findings and limits: The influence of HLA type on TCRB rearrangement stayed undetermined. Cells expressing TCR highly could be over-represented by cDNA sequencing.

Sampling consisted of one heparinised blood draw per donor, averaging roughly 110 mL. Details on this clone: Antigen unknown.

V gave up 2 bases and J gave up 10 bases, with 18 bases separating them. The germline gives CDR1 GTSNPN, CDR2 SVGIG (reference sequence). CDR3 length: 15 residues. Reverse transcription of all isolated RNA meant that expressed TCRB transcripts were sequenced. Data came from immunoSEQ multiplex PCR; TCRdb stores just in-frame clones and leaves some out. Here the sample spans 680,000 or so clones, about 14% being singletons. The clonotype comes from a man between 18 and 29 years old in good health. Sequencing was performed on naive CD4+ T cells from blood. V and J are TRBV30 and TRBJ1-6, with D tentatively TRBD1 (5 bases). The CDR3 bases are TGTGCCTGGAGTAAGGACCGGGCCGGGGGGTCACCCCTCCACTTT. Translated, it gives CAWSKDRAGGSPLHF. Full variable domain (rest looked up from reference TRBV30 and TRBJ1-6): SQTIHQWPATLVQPVGSPLSLECTVEGTSNPNLYWYRQAAGRGLQLLFYSVGIGQISSEVPQNLSASRPQDRQFILSSKKLLLSDSGFYLCAWSKDRAGGSPLHFGNGTRLTVT.